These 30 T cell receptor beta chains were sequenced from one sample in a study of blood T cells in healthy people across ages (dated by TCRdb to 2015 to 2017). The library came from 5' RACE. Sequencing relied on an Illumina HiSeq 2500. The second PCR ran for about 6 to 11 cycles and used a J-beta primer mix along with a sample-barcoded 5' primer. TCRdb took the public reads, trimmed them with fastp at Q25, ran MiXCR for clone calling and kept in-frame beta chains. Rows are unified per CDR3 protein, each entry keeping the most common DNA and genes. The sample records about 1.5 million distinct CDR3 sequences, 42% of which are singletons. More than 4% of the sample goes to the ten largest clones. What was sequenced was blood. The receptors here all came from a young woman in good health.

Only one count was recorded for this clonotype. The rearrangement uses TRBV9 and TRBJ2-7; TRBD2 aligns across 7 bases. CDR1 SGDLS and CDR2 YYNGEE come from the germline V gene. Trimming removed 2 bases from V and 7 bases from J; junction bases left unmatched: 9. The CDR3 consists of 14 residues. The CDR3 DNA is TGTGCCAGCAGCGTCGGGCTAGCGGACAATGAGCAGTACTTC. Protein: CASSVGLADNEQYF.

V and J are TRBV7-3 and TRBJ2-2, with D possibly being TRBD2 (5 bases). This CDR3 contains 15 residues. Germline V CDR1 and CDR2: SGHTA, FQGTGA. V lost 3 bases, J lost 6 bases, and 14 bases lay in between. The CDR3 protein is CASSFEGRRSGELFF. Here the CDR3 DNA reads TGTGCCAGCAGCTTTGAAGGGAGACGATCCGGGGAGCTGTTTTTT.

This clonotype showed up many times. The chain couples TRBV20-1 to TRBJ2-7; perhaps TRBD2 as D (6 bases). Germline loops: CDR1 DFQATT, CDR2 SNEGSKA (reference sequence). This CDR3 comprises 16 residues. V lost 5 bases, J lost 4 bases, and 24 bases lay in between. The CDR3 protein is CSASPGWVGRGYEQYF. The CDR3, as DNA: TGCAGTGCTTCCCCAGGGTGGGTCGGGAGAGGATACGAGCAGTACTTC.

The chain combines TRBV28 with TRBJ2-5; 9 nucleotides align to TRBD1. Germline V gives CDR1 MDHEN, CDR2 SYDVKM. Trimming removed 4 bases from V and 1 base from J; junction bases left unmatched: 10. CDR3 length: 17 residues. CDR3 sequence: CASSWDRDQLSQETQYF. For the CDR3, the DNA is TGTGCCAGCAGTTGGGACAGGGATCAGCTTAGCCAAGAGACCCAGTACTTC.

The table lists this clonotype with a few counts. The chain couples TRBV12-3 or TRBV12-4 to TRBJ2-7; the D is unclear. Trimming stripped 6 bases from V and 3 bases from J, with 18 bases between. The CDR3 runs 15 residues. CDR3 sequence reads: CASSSQELSNYEQYF. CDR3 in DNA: TGTGCCAGCAGCTCTCAGGAACTTTCCAACTACGAGCAGTACTTC.

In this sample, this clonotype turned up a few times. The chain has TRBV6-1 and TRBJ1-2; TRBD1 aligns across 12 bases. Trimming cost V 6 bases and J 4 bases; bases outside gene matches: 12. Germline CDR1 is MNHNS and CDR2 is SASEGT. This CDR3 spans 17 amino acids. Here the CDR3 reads CASRPDGTGGPLYGYTF. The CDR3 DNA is TGTGCCAGCAGACCCGACGGGACAGGGGGCCCCCTCTATGGCTACACCTTC.

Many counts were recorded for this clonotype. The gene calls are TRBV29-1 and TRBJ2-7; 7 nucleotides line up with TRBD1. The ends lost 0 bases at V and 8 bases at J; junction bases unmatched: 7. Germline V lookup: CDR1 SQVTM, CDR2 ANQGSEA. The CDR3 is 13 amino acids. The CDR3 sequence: CSVEENLQGQQYF. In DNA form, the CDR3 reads TGCAGCGTTGAAGAGAACTTACAGGGGCAGCAGTACTTC.

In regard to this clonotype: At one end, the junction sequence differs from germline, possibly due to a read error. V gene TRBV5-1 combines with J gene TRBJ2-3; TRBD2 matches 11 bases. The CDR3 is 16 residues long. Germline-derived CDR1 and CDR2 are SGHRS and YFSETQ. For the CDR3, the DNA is TGCGCCAGCAGCTCGGGGACTAGCGGCAGCACAGGTACGCAGTATTTT. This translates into CASSSGTSGSTGTQYF.

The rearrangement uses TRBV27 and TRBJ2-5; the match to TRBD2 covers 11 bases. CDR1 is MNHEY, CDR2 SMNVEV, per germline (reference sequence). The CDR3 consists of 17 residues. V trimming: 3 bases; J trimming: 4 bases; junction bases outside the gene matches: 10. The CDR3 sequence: CASSFVIAGGLGETQYF. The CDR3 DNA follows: TGTGCCAGCAGTTTTGTGATAGCGGGAGGGCTGGGAGAGACCCAGTACTTC.

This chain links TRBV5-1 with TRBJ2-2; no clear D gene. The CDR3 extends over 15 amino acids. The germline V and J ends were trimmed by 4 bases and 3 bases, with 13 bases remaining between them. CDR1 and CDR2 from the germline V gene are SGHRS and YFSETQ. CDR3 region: CASSLGPPYTGELFF. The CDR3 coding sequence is TGCGCCAGCAGCCTGGGCCCTCCCTACACCGGGGAGCTGTTTTTT.

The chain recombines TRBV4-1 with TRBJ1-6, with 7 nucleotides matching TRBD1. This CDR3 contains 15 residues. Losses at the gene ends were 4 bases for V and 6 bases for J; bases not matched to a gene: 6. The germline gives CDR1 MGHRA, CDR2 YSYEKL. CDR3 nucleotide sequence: TGCGCCAGCAGCCCTGGGACAGACTTTAATTCACCCCTCCACTTT. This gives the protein CASSPGTDFNSPLHF.

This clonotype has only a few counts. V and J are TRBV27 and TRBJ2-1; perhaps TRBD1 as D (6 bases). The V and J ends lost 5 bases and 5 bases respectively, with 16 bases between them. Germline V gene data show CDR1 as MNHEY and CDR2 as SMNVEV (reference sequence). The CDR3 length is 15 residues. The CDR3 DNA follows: TGTGCCAGCAGTCCTGGGACACGGCCCCACAATGAGCAGTTCTTC. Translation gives CASSPGTRPHNEQFF.

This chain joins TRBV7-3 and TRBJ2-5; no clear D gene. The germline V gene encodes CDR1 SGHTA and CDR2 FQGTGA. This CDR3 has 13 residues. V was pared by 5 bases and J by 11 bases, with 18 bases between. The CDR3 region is CASSPGANNEQYF. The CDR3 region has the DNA TGTGCCAGCAGCCCGGGTGCTAACAATGAGCAGTACTTC.

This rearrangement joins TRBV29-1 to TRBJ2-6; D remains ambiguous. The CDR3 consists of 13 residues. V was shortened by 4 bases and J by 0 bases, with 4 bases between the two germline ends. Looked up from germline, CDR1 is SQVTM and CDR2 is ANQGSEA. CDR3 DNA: TGCAGCGTTGTGGACTCTGGGGCCAACGTCCTGACTTTC. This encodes CSVVDSGANVLTF.

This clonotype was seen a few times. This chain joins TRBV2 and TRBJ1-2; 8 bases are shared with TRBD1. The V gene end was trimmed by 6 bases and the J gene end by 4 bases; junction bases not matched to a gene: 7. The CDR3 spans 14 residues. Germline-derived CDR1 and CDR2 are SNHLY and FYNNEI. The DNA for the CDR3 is TGTGCCAGCAGAGTAGACAGGGGCCTCTATGGCTACACCTTC. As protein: CASRVDRGLYGYTF.

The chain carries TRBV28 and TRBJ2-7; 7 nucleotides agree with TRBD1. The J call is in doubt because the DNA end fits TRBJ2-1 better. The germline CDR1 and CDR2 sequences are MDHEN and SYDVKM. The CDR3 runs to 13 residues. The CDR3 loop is CAYRDSETYEQFF. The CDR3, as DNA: TGTGCCTACAGGGACAGCGAAACCTACGAGCAGTTCTTC.

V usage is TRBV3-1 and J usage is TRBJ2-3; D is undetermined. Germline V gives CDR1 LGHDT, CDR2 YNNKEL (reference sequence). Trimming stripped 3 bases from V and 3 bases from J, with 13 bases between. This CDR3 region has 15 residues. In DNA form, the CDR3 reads TGTGCCAGCAGCCAGGGTGTATCAGCTACAGATACGCAGTATTTT. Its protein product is CASSQGVSATDTQYF.

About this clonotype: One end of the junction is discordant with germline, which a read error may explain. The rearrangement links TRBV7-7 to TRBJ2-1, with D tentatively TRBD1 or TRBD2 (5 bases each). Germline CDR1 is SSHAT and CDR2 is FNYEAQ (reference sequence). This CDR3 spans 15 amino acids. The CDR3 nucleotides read TGTGCTAGCAGCTTAGCTTGGGGGACGGGCAATGAGCAGTTCTTC. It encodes CASSLAWGTGNEQFF.

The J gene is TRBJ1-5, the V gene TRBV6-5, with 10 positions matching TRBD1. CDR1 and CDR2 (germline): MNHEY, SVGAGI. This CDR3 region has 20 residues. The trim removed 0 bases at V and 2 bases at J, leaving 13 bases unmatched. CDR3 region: CASSYSSPGQGPRGNQPQHF. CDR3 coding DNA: TGTGCCAGCAGTTACTCGAGTCCGGGACAGGGGCCTAGGGGCAATCAGCCCCAGCATTTT.

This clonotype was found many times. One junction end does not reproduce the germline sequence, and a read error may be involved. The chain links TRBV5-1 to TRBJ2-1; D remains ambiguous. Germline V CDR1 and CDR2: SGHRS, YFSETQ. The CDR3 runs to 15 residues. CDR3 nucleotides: TGTGCCAGCAGCTTAGTTGCCTCTTCCTACAATGAGCAGTTCTTC. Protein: CASSLVASSYNEQFF.

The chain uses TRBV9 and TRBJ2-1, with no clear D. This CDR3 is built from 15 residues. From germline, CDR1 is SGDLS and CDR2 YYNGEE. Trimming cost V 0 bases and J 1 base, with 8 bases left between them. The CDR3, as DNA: TGTGCCAGCAGCGTAGGAGCGCAGTCCTACAATGAGCAGTTCTTC. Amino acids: CASSVGAQSYNEQFF.

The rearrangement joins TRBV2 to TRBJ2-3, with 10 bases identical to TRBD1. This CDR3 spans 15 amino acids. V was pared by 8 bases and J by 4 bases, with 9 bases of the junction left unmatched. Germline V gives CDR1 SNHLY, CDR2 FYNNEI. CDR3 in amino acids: CASSPQGQGSDTQYF. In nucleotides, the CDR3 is TGTGCCAGCTCTCCTCAGGGACAGGGGTCAGATACGCAGTATTTT.

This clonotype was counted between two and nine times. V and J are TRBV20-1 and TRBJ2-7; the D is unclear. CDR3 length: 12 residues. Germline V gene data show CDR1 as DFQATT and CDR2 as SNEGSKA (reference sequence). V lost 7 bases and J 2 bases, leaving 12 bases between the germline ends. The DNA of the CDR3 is TGCAGTGGAATCTCGACGGCCTACGAGCAGTACTTC. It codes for CSGISTAYEQYF.

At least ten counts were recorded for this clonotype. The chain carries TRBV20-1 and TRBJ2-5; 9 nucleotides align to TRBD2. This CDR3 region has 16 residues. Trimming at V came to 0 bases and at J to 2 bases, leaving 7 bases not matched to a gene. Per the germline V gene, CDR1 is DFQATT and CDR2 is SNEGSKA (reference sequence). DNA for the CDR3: TGCAGTGCTAGAGATGTCCTAGCGGGGATTCAAGAGACCCAGTACTTC. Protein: CSARDVLAGIQETQYF.

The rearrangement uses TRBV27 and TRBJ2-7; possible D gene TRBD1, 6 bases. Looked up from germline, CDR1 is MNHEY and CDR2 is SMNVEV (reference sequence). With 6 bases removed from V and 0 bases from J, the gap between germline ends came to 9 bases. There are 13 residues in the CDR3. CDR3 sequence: CASRSGASYEQYF. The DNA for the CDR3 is TGTGCCAGCAGATCAGGGGCCTCCTACGAGCAGTACTTC.

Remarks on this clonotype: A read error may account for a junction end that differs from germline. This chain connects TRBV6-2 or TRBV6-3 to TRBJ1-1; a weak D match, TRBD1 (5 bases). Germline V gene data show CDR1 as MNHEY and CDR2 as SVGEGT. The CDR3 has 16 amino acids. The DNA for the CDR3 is TGTGCCAGCAGTTACTCCCTTGGGACCCAGAACACTGAAGTTTTCTTT. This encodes CASSYSLGTQNTEVFF.

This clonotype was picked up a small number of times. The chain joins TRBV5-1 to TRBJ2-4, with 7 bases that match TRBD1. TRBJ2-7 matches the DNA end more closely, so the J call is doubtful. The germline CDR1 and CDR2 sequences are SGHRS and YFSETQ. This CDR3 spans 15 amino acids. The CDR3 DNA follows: TGCGCCAGCAGCCCCACCCTGGGACAGATTTACGAGCAGTACTTC. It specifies CASSPTLGQIYEQYF.

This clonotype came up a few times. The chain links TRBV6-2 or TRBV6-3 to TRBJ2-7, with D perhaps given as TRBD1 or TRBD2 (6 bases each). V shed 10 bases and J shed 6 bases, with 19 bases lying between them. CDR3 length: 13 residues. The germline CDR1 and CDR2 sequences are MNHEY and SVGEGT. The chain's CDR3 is CAISAGHRREQYF. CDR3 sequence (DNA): TGTGCCATCTCTGCGGGACACCGCCGCGAGCAGTACTTC.

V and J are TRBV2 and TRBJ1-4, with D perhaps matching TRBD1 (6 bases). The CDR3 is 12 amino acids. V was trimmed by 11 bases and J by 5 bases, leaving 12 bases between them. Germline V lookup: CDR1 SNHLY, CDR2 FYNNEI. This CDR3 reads CAGQGSNEKLFF. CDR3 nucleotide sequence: TGTGCCGGGCAGGGGAGCAATGAAAAACTGTTTTTT. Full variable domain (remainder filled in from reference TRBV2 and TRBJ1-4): EPEVTQTPSHQVTQMGQEVILRCVPISNHLYFYWYRQILGQKVEFLVSFYNNEISEKSEIFDDQFSVERPDGSNFTLKIRSTKLEDSAMYFCAGQGSNEKLFFGSGTQLSVL.

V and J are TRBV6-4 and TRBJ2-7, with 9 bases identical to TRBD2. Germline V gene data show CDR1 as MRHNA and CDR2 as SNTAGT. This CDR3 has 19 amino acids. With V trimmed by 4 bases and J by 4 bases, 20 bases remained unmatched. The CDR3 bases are TGTGCCAGCAGTGCCCGACTCAGAATGGCGTCTAGCGGGATTTACGAGCAGTACTTC. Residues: CASSARLRMASSGIYEQYF.